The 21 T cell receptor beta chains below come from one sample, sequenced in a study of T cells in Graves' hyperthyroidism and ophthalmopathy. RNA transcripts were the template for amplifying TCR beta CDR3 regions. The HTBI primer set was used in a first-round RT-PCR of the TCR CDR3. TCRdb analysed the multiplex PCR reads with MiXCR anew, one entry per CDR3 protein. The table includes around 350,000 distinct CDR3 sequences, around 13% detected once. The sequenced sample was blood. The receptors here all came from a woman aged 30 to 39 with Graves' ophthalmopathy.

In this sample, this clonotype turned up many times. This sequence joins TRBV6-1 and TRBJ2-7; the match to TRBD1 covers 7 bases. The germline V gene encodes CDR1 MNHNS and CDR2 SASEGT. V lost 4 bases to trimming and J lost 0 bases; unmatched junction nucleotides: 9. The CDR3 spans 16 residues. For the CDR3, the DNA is TGTGCCAGCAGTGTCCAGGGACAGAAGAGCTCCTACGAGCAGTACTTC. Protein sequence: CASSVQGQKSSYEQYF.

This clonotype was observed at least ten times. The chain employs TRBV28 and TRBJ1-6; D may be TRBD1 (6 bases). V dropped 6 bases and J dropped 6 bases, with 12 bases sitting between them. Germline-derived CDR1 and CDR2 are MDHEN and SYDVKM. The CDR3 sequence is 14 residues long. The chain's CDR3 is CASSSDSFNSPLHF. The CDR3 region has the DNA TGTGCCAGCAGCTCGGACAGCTTTAATTCACCCCTCCACTTT.

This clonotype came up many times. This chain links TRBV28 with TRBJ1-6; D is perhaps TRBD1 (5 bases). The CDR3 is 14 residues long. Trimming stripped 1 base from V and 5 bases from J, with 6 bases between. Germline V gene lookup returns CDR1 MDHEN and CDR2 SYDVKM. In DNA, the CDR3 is TGTGCCAGCAGTTTATTCAGGGATAATTCACCCCTCCACTTT. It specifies CASSLFRDNSPLHF.

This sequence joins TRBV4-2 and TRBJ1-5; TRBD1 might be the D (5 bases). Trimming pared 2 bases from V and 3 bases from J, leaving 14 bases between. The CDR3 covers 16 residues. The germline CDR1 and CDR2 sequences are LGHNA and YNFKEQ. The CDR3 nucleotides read TGTGCCAGCAGCCAAAACCCGACAGCCCCCAATCAGCCCCAGCATTTT. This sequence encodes CASSQNPTAPNQPQHF.

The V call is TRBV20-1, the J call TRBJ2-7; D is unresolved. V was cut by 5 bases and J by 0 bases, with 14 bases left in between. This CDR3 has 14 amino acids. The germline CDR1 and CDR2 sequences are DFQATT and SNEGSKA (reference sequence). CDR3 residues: CSADTGPPSYEQYF. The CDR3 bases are TGCAGTGCTGATACCGGGCCACCCTCCTACGAGCAGTACTTC.

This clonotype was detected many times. The CDR3 DNA reads TGTGCCAGCAGTCGGGGGGGGACTAGCACAGATACGCAGTATTTT. Residues: CASSRGGTSTDTQYF. The V and J genes are TRBV7-2 and TRBJ2-3; 8 bases map to TRBD2. Germline V gene sequence: CDR1 SGHTA, CDR2 FQGNSA. Trimming took 6 bases from V and 0 from J; bases not matched to a gene: 5. The CDR3 is 15 amino acids.

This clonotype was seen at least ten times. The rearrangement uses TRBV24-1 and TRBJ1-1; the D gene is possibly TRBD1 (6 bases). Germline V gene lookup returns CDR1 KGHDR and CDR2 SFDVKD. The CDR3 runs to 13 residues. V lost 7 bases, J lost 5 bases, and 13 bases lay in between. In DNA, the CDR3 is TGTGCCACCAGGGAGCAGGGGAGGACTGAAGCTTTCTTT. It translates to CATREQGRTEAFF.

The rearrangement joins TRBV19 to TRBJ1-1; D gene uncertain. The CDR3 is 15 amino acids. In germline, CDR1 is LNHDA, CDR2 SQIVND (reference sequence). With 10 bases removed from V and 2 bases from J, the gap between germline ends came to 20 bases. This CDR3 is CATDSTTGINTEAFF. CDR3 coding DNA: TGTGCCACAGACTCAACGACGGGAATTAACACTGAAGCTTTCTTT.

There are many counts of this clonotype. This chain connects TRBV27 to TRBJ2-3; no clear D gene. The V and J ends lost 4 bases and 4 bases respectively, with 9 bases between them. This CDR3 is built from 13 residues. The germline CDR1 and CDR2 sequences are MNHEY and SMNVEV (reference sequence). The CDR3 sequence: CASSSSNSDTQYF. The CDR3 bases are TGTGCCAGCAGTTCCTCGAATTCAGATACGCAGTATTTT.

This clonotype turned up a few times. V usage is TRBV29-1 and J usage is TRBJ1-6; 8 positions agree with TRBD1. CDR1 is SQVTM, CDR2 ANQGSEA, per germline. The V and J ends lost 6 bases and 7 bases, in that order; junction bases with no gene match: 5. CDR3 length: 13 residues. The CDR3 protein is CSVPGQENSPLHF. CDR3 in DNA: TGCAGCGTCCCGGGACAGGAAAATTCACCCCTCCACTTT.

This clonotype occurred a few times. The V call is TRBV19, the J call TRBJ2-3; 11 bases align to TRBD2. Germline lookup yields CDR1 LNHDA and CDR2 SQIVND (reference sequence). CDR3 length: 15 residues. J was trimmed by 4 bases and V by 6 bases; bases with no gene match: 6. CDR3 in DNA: TGTGCCAGTAGCGAGGGACTAGCGGTGGCAGATACGCAGTATTTT. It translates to CASSEGLAVADTQYF.

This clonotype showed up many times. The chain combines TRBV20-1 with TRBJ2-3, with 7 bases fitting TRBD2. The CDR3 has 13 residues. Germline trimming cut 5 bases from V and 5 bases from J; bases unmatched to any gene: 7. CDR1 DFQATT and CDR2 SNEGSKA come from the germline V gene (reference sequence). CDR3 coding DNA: TGCAGTGCTCCCGGGGTAGCGGGAGATACGCAGTATTTT. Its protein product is CSAPGVAGDTQYF.

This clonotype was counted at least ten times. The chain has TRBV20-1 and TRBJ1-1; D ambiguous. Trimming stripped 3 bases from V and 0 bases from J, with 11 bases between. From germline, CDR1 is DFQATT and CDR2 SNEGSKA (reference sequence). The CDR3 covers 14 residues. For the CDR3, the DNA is TGCAGTGCTAGGAAGGGCCGTATGAACACTGAAGCTTTCTTT. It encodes CSARKGRMNTEAFF.

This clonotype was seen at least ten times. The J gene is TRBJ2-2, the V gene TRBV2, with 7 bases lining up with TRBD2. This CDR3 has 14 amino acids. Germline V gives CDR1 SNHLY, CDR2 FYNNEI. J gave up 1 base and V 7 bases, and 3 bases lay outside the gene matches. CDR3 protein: CASTASGNTGELFF. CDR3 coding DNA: TGTGCCAGCACGGCTAGCGGGAACACCGGGGAGCTGTTTTTT.

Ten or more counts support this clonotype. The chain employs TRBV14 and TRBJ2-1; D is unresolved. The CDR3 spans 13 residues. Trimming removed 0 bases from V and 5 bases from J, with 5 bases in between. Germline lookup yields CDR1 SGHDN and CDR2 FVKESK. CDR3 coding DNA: TGTGCCAGCAGCCAAGAGAGAAACAATGAGCAGTTCTTC. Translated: CASSQERNNEQFF.

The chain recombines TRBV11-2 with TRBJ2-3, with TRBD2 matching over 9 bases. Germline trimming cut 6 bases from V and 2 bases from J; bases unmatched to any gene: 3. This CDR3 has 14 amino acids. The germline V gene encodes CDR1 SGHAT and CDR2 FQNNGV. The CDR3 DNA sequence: TGTGCCAGCAGAAAGCGGGGGGTCACAGATACGCAGTATTTT. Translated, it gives CASRKRGVTDTQYF.

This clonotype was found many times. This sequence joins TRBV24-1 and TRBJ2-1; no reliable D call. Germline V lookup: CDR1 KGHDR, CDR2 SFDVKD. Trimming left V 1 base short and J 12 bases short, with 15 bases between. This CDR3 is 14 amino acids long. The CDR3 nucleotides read TGTGCCACCAGTGATTTCCGGACCCGGGCGGCGCAGTTCTTC. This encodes CATSDFRTRAAQFF.

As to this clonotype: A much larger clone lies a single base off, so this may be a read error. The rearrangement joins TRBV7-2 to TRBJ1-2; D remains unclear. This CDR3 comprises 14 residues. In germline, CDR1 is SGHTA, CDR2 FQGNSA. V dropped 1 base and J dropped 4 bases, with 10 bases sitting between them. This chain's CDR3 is CASSLDKRSYGYTF. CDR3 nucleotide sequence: TGTGCCAGCAGCTTAGATAAACGGAGCTATGGCTACACCTTC.

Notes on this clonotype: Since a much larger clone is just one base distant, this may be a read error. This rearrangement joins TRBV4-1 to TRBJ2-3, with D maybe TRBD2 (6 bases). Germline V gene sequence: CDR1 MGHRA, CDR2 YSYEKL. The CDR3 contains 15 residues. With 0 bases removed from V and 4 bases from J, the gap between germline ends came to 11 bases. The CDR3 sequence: CASSQDAGSADTQYF. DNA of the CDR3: TGCGCCAGCAGCCAAGATGCGGGGAGTGCAGATACGCAGTATTTT.

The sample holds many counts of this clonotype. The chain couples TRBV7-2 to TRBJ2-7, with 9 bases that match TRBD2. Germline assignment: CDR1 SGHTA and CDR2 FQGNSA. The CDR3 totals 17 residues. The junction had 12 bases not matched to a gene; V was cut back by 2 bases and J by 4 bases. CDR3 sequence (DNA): TGTGCCAGCAGCTTAATTGCGGGAGGGGGTGGAGGATACGAGCAGTACTTC. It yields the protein CASSLIAGGGGGYEQYF.

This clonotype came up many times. Written as DNA, the CDR3 is TGTGCCTGGAGTCTAGTGAACACTGAAGCTTTCTTT. It specifies CAWSLVNTEAFF. V is TRBV30 and J is TRBJ1-1; the D is unclear. CDR1 is GTSNPN, CDR2 SVGIG, per germline (reference sequence). CDR3 length: 12 residues. The V gene lost 2 bases and the J gene lost 0 bases, with 4 bases spanning the gap.